The 16 T cell receptor beta chains below all came from one sample that was sequenced in a study of OX40 agonist ivuxolimab in advanced cancers. Produced via immunoSEQ multiplex PCR; TCRdb's table is partial and in-frame only. The sample lists 40,000 to 45,000 clones, around three quarters occurring once. The sample consisted of CD4+ or CD8+ T cells sorted from blood, taken in a trial of the OX40 agonist ivuxolimab. These receptors all come from an adult with an advanced solid tumor such as melanoma, head and neck, liver or kidney cancer.

This clone has only one observation. The chain combines TRBV7-6 with TRBJ2-5, with D possibly matching TRBD2 (6 bases). The germline V gene has CDR1 SGHVS and CDR2 FNYEAQ. V dropped 5 bases and J dropped 5 bases, with 12 bases sitting between them. This CDR3 has 13 residues. The CDR3, as DNA: TGTGCCAGCAGCCGGGACTTGGGGGAGACCCAGTACTTC. Translation gives CASSRDLGETQYF.

The V call is TRBV4-1, the J call TRBJ2-1; 8 bases fit TRBD1. This CDR3 comprises 17 residues. With V trimmed by 2 bases and J by 8 bases, 14 bases remained unmatched. Germline CDR1 and CDR2: MGHRA and YSYEKL. The CDR3 loop is CASSQRPATGVGDEQFF. The CDR3, as DNA: TGCGCCAGCAGCCAAAGGCCGGCGACAGGGGTCGGCGATGAGCAGTTCTTC.

The CDR3 sequence: CASSLARQNQPQHF. CDR3 DNA: TGTGCCAGCAGCTTAGCGAGACAGAATCAGCCCCAGCATTTT. The chain has TRBV7-8 and TRBJ1-5; perhaps TRBD1 as D (5 bases). The CDR3 runs 14 residues. Germline V gives CDR1 SGHVS, CDR2 FQNEAQ. The V end lost 0 bases, the J end lost 4 bases, and 7 bases lay between the germline ends.

This clone was detected a few times. The chain uses TRBV7-8 and TRBJ1-6; D remains ambiguous. With 1 base removed from V and 6 bases from J, the gap between germline ends came to 7 bases. This CDR3 has 14 amino acids. CDR1 and CDR2 (germline): SGHVS, FQNEAQ. CDR3: CASSLGESNSPLHF. Here the CDR3 DNA reads TGTGCCAGCAGCTTAGGAGAGAGTAATTCACCCCTCCACTTT.

The chain has TRBV5-1 and TRBJ2-5, with 7 nucleotides matching TRBD1. The CDR3 consists of 15 residues. Germline V lookup: CDR1 SGHRS, CDR2 YFSETQ. V dropped 4 bases and J dropped 1; count of bases not matched to a gene: 7. In DNA, the CDR3 is TGCGCCAGCAGCAGCCAGGGACAGATCCAAGAGACCCAGTACTTC. Protein sequence: CASSSQGQIQETQYF.

J is TRBJ1-5 and V is TRBV7-6; D is possibly TRBD1 (5 bases). There are 17 residues in the CDR3. Germline V CDR1 and CDR2: SGHVS, FNYEAQ. V was trimmed by 0 bases and J by 1 base, leaving 13 bases between them. The CDR3: CASSLAVDSTSNQPQHF. The CDR3 DNA reads as TGTGCCAGCAGCTTAGCGGTTGACAGTACAAGCAATCAGCCCCAGCATTTT.

As concerns this clone: Relative to the germline gene, one junction end is altered; a read error may explain this. The V call is TRBV7-7, the J call TRBJ1-1; TRBD1 matches 7 bases. The CDR3 is 13 residues long. The germline gives CDR1 SSHAT, CDR2 FNYEAQ (reference sequence). CDR3 in amino acids: CASSRDSNTEAFF. The DNA for the CDR3 is TGTGCTAGCAGTCGGGACAGCAACACTGAAGCTTTCTTT.

The rearrangement uses TRBV7-2 and TRBJ2-5; D is perhaps TRBD1 or TRBD2 (7 bases each). Trimming cost V 3 bases and J 5 bases, with 16 bases left between them. CDR1 and CDR2 from the germline V gene are SGHTA and FQGNSA. The CDR3 spans 15 residues. Written as DNA, the CDR3 is TGTGCCAGCAGCTTCGTCTACAGGGGAGGGGAGACCCAGTACTTC. Translation gives CASSFVYRGGETQYF. Together with reference TRBV7-2 and TRBJ2-5, the CDR3 gives the full variable domain: GAGVSQSPSNKVTEKGKDVELRCDPISGHTALYWYRQSLGQGLEFLIYFQGNSAPDKSGLPSDRFSAERTGGSVSTLTIQRTQQEDSAVYLCASSFVYRGGETQYFGPGTRLLVL.

The V gene is TRBV6-5, the J gene TRBJ2-1; 10 bases are shared with TRBD2. Germline assignment: CDR1 MNHEY and CDR2 SVGAGI. The CDR3 runs to 13 residues. The ends lost 6 bases at V and 15 bases at J; junction bases unmatched: 11. The CDR3 region has the DNA TGTGCCAGCAGAGAGCGGGAGGGCCAGAGTTCGTTCTTC. Amino acid sequence: CASREREGQSSFF.

As DNA, the CDR3 is TGTGCCTGGACCGCTCCGGGGGGGGCGACGGGCTCCTATAATTCACCCCTCCACTTT. Its translation is CAWTAPGGATGSYNSPLHF. The J gene is TRBJ1-6, the V gene TRBV30; a weak D match, TRBD1 (6 bases). Germline CDR1 GTSNPN, CDR2 SVGIG (reference sequence). V lost 4 bases, J lost 0 bases, and 22 bases lay in between. This CDR3 contains 19 residues.

This chain links TRBV5-1 with TRBJ2-2; D is unresolved. CDR1 SGHRS and CDR2 YFSETQ come from the germline V gene. Between the trimmed V and J ends, which lost 0 bases and 1 base, there was a span of 7 bases. The CDR3 sequence is 15 residues long. CDR3 nucleotide sequence: TGCGCCAGCAGCTTGGTGGGATTGAACACCGGGGAGCTGTTTTTT. Translated: CASSLVGLNTGELFF.

The sample holds a few counts of this clone. V is TRBV30 and J is TRBJ1-2; TRBD1 matches at 10 bases. From germline, CDR1 is GTSNPN and CDR2 SVGIG (reference sequence). V shed 0 bases, J shed 4 bases, and the junction held 8 bases outside the gene matches. This CDR3 comprises 16 residues. The CDR3 loop reads CAWSVQGQGWSYGYTF. The CDR3 DNA sequence: TGTGCCTGGAGTGTACAGGGACAGGGGTGGTCCTATGGCTACACCTTC.

The chain couples TRBV2 to TRBJ2-5; TRBD1 matches 11 bases. Germline V gene data show CDR1 as SNHLY and CDR2 as FYNNEI. J gave up 2 bases and V 7 bases, and 3 bases lay outside the gene matches. CDR3 length: 14 residues. The chain's CDR3 is CASTWDRGQETQYF. The CDR3 nucleotides read TGTGCCAGCACCTGGGACAGGGGGCAAGAGACCCAGTACTTC.

This clone has a handful of counts. This sequence joins TRBV1 and TRBJ1-1. TRBV1 represents a pseudogene. The CDR3 has 14 amino acids. CDR3 residues: CTRPVGWRLEEAFF. CDR3 nucleotides: TGCACCAGGCCAGTAGGATGGAGGCTCGAAGAAGCTTTCTTT.

The CDR3 loop is CASSQGASTGELFF. The CDR3 DNA reads TGTGCCAGCAGCCAGGGGGCGAGCACCGGGGAGCTGTTTTTT. The rearrangement uses TRBV7-9 and TRBJ2-2, with 8 bases fitting TRBD1. Germline trimming cut 5 bases from V and 4 bases from J; bases unmatched to any gene: 3. Germline V CDR1 and CDR2: SEHNR, FQNEAQ (reference sequence). CDR3 length equals 14 residues. The full variable domain, rest sourced from reference TRBV7-9 and TRBJ2-2, is DTGVSQNPRHKITKRGQNVTFRCDPISEHNRLYWYRQTLGQGPEFLTYFQNEAQLEKSRLLSDRFSAERPKGSFSTLEIQRTEQGDSAMYLCASSQGASTGELFFGEGSRLTVL.

This rearrangement joins TRBV6-5 to TRBJ1-6; D possibly corresponds to TRBD1 (5 bases). The CDR3 runs 14 residues. V was clipped by 4 bases and J by 4 bases, with 8 bases between them. The germline CDR1 and CDR2 sequences are MNHEY and SVGAGI. The CDR3 reads CASSSGPYNSPLHF. The CDR3 nucleotides are TGTGCCAGCAGTTCAGGGCCTTATAATTCACCCCTCCACTTT.